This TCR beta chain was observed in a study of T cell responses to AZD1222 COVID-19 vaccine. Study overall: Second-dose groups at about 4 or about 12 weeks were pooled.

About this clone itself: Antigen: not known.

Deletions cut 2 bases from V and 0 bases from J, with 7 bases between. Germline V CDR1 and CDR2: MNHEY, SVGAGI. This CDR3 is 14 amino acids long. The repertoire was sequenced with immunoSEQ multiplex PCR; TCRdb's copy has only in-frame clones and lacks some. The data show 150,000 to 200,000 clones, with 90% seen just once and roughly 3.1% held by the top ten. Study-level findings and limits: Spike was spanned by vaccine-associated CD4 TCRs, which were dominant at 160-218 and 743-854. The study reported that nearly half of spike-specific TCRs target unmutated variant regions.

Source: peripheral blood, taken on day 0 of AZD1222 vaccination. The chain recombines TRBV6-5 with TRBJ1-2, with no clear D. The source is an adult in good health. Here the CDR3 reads CASSYVAANYGYTF. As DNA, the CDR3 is TGTGCCAGCAGTTACGTAGCAGCTAACTATGGCTACACCTTC.